Listed here are 27 T cell receptor beta chains from one sample, sequenced in a study of immune characteristics of hereditary and idiopathic chronic pancreatitis. Generated by immunoSEQ multiplex PCR, the TCRdb table keeps only in-frame clones and is missing some. This sample has about 13,000 clones; 70% to 75% occur once, and the top ten carry approximately 15%. Patients having total pancreatectomy with islet autotransplantation provided the chronic pancreatitis pancreas tissue. Material for sequencing was pancreas tissue with hereditary chronic pancreatitis. These receptors were collected from a human donor with chronic pancreatitis.

This clone turned up a few times. This chain uses TRBV6-5 with TRBJ2-7, with 8 bases identical to TRBD1. Germline CDR1 MNHEY, CDR2 SVGAGI. V lost 4 bases to trimming and J lost 3 bases; unmatched junction nucleotides: 2. The CDR3 spans 13 residues. In DNA, the CDR3 is TGTGCCAGCAGTTCGGACAGGGTCTACGAGCAGTACTTC. It yields the protein CASSSDRVYEQYF.

The chain carries TRBV5-1 and TRBJ1-4, with D perhaps matching TRBD1 (5 bases). The germline gives CDR1 SGHRS, CDR2 YFSETQ. This CDR3 is built from 14 residues. V was cut by 4 bases and J by 0 bases, with 7 bases left in between. CDR3 protein: CASSETATNEKLFF. For the CDR3, the DNA is TGCGCCAGCAGCGAGACAGCAACTAATGAAAAACTGTTTTTT. The full variable domain, its missing parts supplied by reference TRBV5-1 and TRBJ1-4, is KAGVTQTPRYLIKTRGQQVTLSCSPISGHRSVSWYQQTPGQGLQFLFEYFSETQRNKGNFPGRFSGRQFSNSRSEMNVSTLELGDSALYLCASSETATNEKLFFGSGTQLSVL.

The V and J genes are TRBV18 and TRBJ1-6; D uncertain. Germline lookup yields CDR1 KGHSH and CDR2 LQKENI. V shed 3 bases and J shed 3 bases, with 9 bases lying between them. The length of the CDR3 is 15 residues. The CDR3 DNA reads TGTGCCAGCTCACCGTCGACACTCTATAATTCACCCCTCCACTTT. Residues: CASSPSTLYNSPLHF.

This rearrangement joins TRBV5-1 to TRBJ2-1; 11 bases agree with TRBD2. The ends lost 3 bases at V and 0 bases at J; junction bases unmatched: 14. The length of the CDR3 is 20 residues. Germline lookup yields CDR1 SGHRS and CDR2 YFSETQ. The CDR3: CASSSMGGTSGTSSYNEQFF. The CDR3 DNA reads TGCGCCAGCAGCTCGATGGGGGGGACTAGCGGCACGAGCTCCTACAATGAGCAGTTCTTC. The full variable domain, its missing parts supplied by reference TRBV5-1 and TRBJ2-1, is KAGVTQTPRYLIKTRGQQVTLSCSPISGHRSVSWYQQTPGQGLQFLFEYFSETQRNKGNFPGRFSGRQFSNSRSEMNVSTLELGDSALYLCASSSMGGTSGTSSYNEQFFGPGTRLTVL.

This sequence joins TRBV3-1 (or the pseudogene TRBV3-2) and TRBJ2-3, with 7 bases aligning to TRBD2. With 4 bases clipped from V and 6 bases from J, the junction kept 7 bases outside the gene matches. This CDR3 has 14 residues. CDR1 is LGHDT and CDR2 is YNNKEL in the germline V gene (reference sequence). The CDR3 region has the DNA TGTGCCAGCAGCCTAGGACTAGTTAGGGATACGCAGTATTTT. The encoded protein is CASSLGLVRDTQYF.

The V gene is TRBV7-9, the J gene TRBJ1-2, with D tentatively TRBD1 (5 bases). Trimming pared 0 bases from V and 3 bases from J, leaving 8 bases between. This CDR3 contains 14 residues. Germline assignment: CDR1 SEHNR and CDR2 FQNEAQ (reference sequence). This CDR3 reads CASSLAGVDYGYTF. The DNA of the CDR3 is TGTGCCAGCAGCTTAGCGGGGGTGGACTATGGCTACACCTTC.

The V and J genes are TRBV6-4 and TRBJ1-6, with 7 bases lining up with TRBD1. Germline V gives CDR1 MRHNA, CDR2 SNTAGT. The CDR3 runs 15 residues. V shed 0 bases, J shed 7 bases, and the junction held 3 bases outside the gene matches. CDR3 sequence: CASSDSATGNSPLHF. DNA of the CDR3: TGTGCCAGCAGTGACTCGGCGACAGGGAATTCACCCCTCCACTTT.

J is TRBJ1-1 and V is TRBV7-3; D call uncertain. The CDR3 has 13 residues. V was cut by 3 bases and J by 1 base, with 6 bases left in between. CDR1 is SGHTA, CDR2 FQGTGA, per germline. CDR3 sequence: CASSLFKNTEAFF. DNA for the CDR3: TGTGCCAGCAGCTTGTTTAAGAACACTGAAGCTTTCTTT. The whole variable domain, filled in from reference TRBV7-3 and TRBJ1-1, reads GAGVSQTPSNKVTEKGKYVELRCDPISGHTALYWYRQSLGQGPEFLIYFQGTGAADDSGLPNDRFFAVRPEGSVSTLKIQRTERGDSAVYLCASSLFKNTEAFFGQGTRLTVV.

This clone was recorded a few times. The chain recombines TRBV5-1 with TRBJ2-7; 8 bases map to TRBD2. Germline CDR1 and CDR2: SGHRS and YFSETQ. J was trimmed by 4 bases and V by 0 bases; bases with no gene match: 15. This CDR3 region has 18 residues. The CDR3 is CASSLDGTRTSRLYEQYF. DNA of the CDR3: TGCGCCAGCAGCTTGGACGGAACGCGGACTAGCAGGCTATACGAGCAGTACTTC. Filled out from reference TRBV5-1 and TRBJ2-7, the complete variable domain reads KAGVTQTPRYLIKTRGQQVTLSCSPISGHRSVSWYQQTPGQGLQFLFEYFSETQRNKGNFPGRFSGRQFSNSRSEMNVSTLELGDSALYLCASSLDGTRTSRLYEQYFGPGTRLTVT.

This sequence joins TRBV20-1 and TRBJ2-1; D gene ambiguous. Trimming stripped 0 bases from V and 9 bases from J, with 6 bases between. CDR1 DFQATT and CDR2 SNEGSKA come from the germline V gene (reference sequence). This CDR3 has 11 residues. CDR3 region: CSARDWSEQFF. The CDR3 region has the DNA TGCAGTGCTAGAGATTGGAGTGAGCAGTTCTTC.

The chain uses TRBV6-4 and TRBJ2-1; D is unclear. V was shortened by 0 bases and J by 8 bases, with 11 bases between the two germline ends. The CDR3 has 14 amino acids. Germline V gene lookup returns CDR1 MRHNA and CDR2 SNTAGT. CDR3 amino acids: CASSDSVGPDEQFF. The CDR3 DNA follows: TGTGCCAGCAGTGACTCGGTGGGCCCAGATGAGCAGTTCTTC.

With regard to this clone: A read error may account for a junction end that differs from germline. V and J are TRBV5-6 and TRBJ2-3; TRBD2 aligns across 9 bases. CDR1 is SGHDT, CDR2 YYEEEE, per germline. The CDR3 runs to 15 residues. The CDR3: CASSRLADYTDTQYF. CDR3 DNA: TGTGCCAGCAGCCGACTAGCGGATTACACAGATACACAGTATTTT.

This chain connects TRBV28 to TRBJ2-1, with 16 bases aligning to TRBD2. The length of the CDR3 is 16 residues. Germline V gene lookup returns CDR1 MDHEN and CDR2 SYDVKM. V lost 5 bases, J lost 13 bases, and 11 bases stayed unmatched. Here the CDR3 reads CASSPSGTSGRAPQFF. CDR3 DNA sequence: TGTGCCAGCAGTCCCAGCGGGACTAGCGGGAGGGCCCCTCAGTTCTTC.

This clone appeared a few times. The CDR3 loop is CSVAWGASSGNTIYF. CDR3 bases: TGCAGCGTTGCATGGGGGGCCTCCTCTGGAAACACCATATATTTT. The chain joins TRBV29-1 to TRBJ1-3; TRBD1 might be the D (6 bases). The CDR3 has 15 residues. Between the trimmed V and J ends, which lost 4 bases and 0 bases, there was a span of 13 bases. Germline assignment: CDR1 SQVTM and CDR2 ANQGSEA.

The chain recombines TRBV27 with TRBJ1-5; 8 bases line up with TRBD1. With V trimmed by 6 bases and J by 3 bases, 4 bases remained unmatched. CDR3 length equals 14 residues. CDR1 is MNHEY, CDR2 SMNVEV, per germline (reference sequence). CDR3 region: CASRPGQDNQPQHF. The CDR3 nucleotides are TGTGCCAGCAGACCGGGACAGGACAATCAGCCCCAGCATTTT.

The chain couples TRBV5-5 to TRBJ1-2; D might be TRBD1 (6 bases). The CDR3 loop spans 12 amino acids. CDR1 SGHKS and CDR2 YYEKEE come from the germline V gene (reference sequence). The V end was cut by 0 bases, the J end by 6 bases, with 6 bases between. The CDR3 protein is CASSLDRDGYTF. In DNA form, the CDR3 reads TGTGCCAGCAGCTTGGACAGGGATGGCTACACCTTC.

This clone appeared a few times. The rearrangement joins TRBV6-1 to TRBJ2-7, with D possibly TRBD1 on 6 matching bases. Deletions cut 0 bases from V and 0 bases from J, with 9 bases between. This CDR3 has 15 residues. Germline V gives CDR1 MNHNS, CDR2 SASEGT. The CDR3 here is CASSEAADSSYEQYF. Here the CDR3 DNA reads TGTGCCAGCAGTGAAGCCGCGGACAGCTCCTACGAGCAGTACTTC.

The table lists this clone with a few counts. The V call is TRBV10-3, the J call TRBJ2-1; 11 bases match TRBD2. Germline-derived CDR1 and CDR2 are ENHRY and SYGVKD. J was trimmed by 6 bases and V by 6 bases; bases with no gene match: 13. The CDR3 length is 17 residues. The CDR3 is CAIRLLAGGLLGNEQFF. DNA for the CDR3: TGTGCCATCAGGCTCCTAGCGGGAGGATTATTAGGCAATGAGCAGTTCTTC.

This chain uses TRBV19 with TRBJ1-3; D is unclear. Trimming shortened V by 1 base and J by 2 bases, and 9 bases separated the two germline ends. The CDR3 is 15 amino acids. Per the germline V gene, CDR1 is LNHDA and CDR2 is SQIVND (reference sequence). Here the CDR3 DNA reads TGTGCCAGTAGTATAGCGGACCAACCTGGAAACACCATATATTTT. Translation: CASSIADQPGNTIYF. Full variable domain (remainder filled in from reference TRBV19 and TRBJ1-3): DGGITQSPKYLFRKEGQNVTLSCEQNLNHDAMYWYRQDPGQGLRLIYYSQIVNDFQKGDIAEGYSVSREKKESFPLTVTSAQKNPTAFYLCASSIADQPGNTIYFGEGSWLTVV.

The genes are TRBV2 and TRBJ2-5; D is perhaps TRBD2 (7 bases). CDR3 length: 15 residues. The V gene lost 2 bases and the J gene lost 5 bases, with 15 bases spanning the gap. Germline V gene data show CDR1 as SNHLY and CDR2 as FYNNEI. CDR3 in DNA: TGTGCCAGCAGTGAACGAAGGGGAGGGGGGGAGACCCAGTACTTC. This translates into CASSERRGGGETQYF.

The chain links TRBV10-3 to TRBJ2-5, with TRBD2 as a possible D gene (6 bases). The CDR3 runs to 13 residues. Trimming stripped 3 bases from V and 5 bases from J, with 10 bases between. CDR1 is ENHRY and CDR2 is SYGVKD in the germline V gene. The CDR3 nucleotides are TGTGCCATCAGTGACGTGGGGGGTGAGACCCAGTACTTC. Protein: CAISDVGGETQYF.

This chain joins TRBV12-3 or TRBV12-4 and TRBJ2-4; weak D call: TRBD1 (6 bases). The CDR3 spans 12 residues. V was shortened by 4 bases and J by 9 bases, with 10 bases between the two germline ends. The CDR3 protein is CASSWDIGIQYF. As DNA, the CDR3 is TGTGCCAGCAGTTGGGACATCGGCATTCAGTACTTC.

The chain uses TRBV6-1 and TRBJ1-6; D unclear. V lost 2 bases and J lost 10, with 15 bases in between. Germline CDR1 reads MNHNS; CDR2 reads SASEGT. This CDR3 spans 15 amino acids. The CDR3 DNA sequence: TGTGCCAGCAGTGAACTGAAGGGAAAGGTATCACCCCTCCACTTT. Protein sequence: CASSELKGKVSPLHF.

This CDR3 reads CASGGTNTGELFF. The CDR3 bases are TGTGCCAGCGGAGGGACGAACACCGGGGAGCTGTTTTTT. The chain uses TRBV6-4 and TRBJ2-2; D is perhaps TRBD2 (6 bases). V lost 8 bases to trimming and J lost 0 bases, with 7 bases between them. CDR3 size: 13 residues. Germline V gene sequence: CDR1 MRHNA, CDR2 SNTAGT.

Concerning this clone itself: The junction does not match germline at one end; this may be a read error. This chain connects TRBV5-1 to TRBJ2-2; D is tentatively TRBD1 or TRBD2 (6 bases each). There are 15 residues in the CDR3. CDR1 SGHRS and CDR2 YFSETQ come from the germline V gene. The chain's CDR3 is CASSGGAGHTEELFF. The DNA for the CDR3 is TGCGCCAGCAGCGGTGGGGCGGGACACACCGAGGAGCTGTTTTTT.

This sequence joins TRBV2 and TRBJ1-1; D may be TRBD1 (5 bases). The germline gives CDR1 SNHLY, CDR2 FYNNEI. V dropped 7 bases and J dropped 2 bases, with 11 bases sitting between them. This CDR3 region has 13 residues. The DNA for the CDR3 is TGTGCCAGCACCTTGGGGGAAAACACTGAAGCTTTCTTT. It yields the protein CASTLGENTEAFF.

For this clone: In the same sample, other DNA sequences code for this CDR3. This chain joins TRBV2 and TRBJ2-5; D possibly corresponds to TRBD1 (6 bases). In germline, CDR1 is SNHLY, CDR2 FYNNEI. The CDR3 consists of 12 residues. Trimming removed 7 bases at V and 5 bases at J, with 11 bases between. CDR3 in amino acids: CASNREGETQYF. CDR3 in DNA: TGTGCCAGCAACAGGGAAGGGGAGACCCAGTACTTC.